Detailed here is one T cell receptor beta chain. Its antigen is unidentified. Time point specified: newly diagnosed GD, antithyroid drugs for less than 3 months. Extracted PBMC RNA gave rise to the TCR library. Those enrolled as patients came out of an endocrinology department in Xi'an, China. This sample was included in a study of regulatory T cells in long-lasting Graves disease. Across the study: For a period under 3 months, newly diagnosed Graves' patients had taken antithyroid drugs.

Trimming left V 2 bases short and J 5 bases short, with 19 bases between. The CDR3 is made up of 16 amino acids. CDR1 SEHNR and CDR2 FQNEAQ come from the germline V gene (reference sequence). Notes on the study in general: Persistent Graves' patients showed reduced TCR diversity versus newly diagnosed patients.

Construction of TCR beta libraries relied on iRepertoire HTBI primers and on Arm-PCR targeting CDR3 regions. TCRdb fed the multiplex PCR reads into MiXCR, producing one record per CDR3 protein. The table shows roughly 400,000 distinct CDR3 sequences, with approximately 16% occurring only once. These sequences were also reported in another study, on T cells in Graves' hyperthyroidism and ophthalmopathy. That source reports: The TCR CDR3 was amplified in a first-round RT-PCR using the HTBI primer set.

V gene TRBV7-9 combines with J gene TRBJ2-7, with D perhaps matching TRBD2 (6 bases). The sequencing used peripheral blood mononuclear cells (PBMCs), collected at new diagnosis, from a patient treated with antithyroid drugs. This clonotype originated in a woman aged 40 to 50 with Graves disease. Here the CDR3 reads CASSLMLTGVGNEQYF. The CDR3 DNA sequence: TGTGCCAGCAGCTTAATGTTGACGGGAGTGGGTAACGAGCAGTACTTC.